The entry below gives a single T cell receptor beta chain sequence along with its context. Its specificity is not known. The CDR3 has 15 residues. The J segment lost 9 bases and the V segment lost 4 bases, leaving 10 bases of the junction unmatched. Germline V gene data show CDR1 as LGHNT and CDR2 as FRNRAP. This sample is drawn from a study of blood T cells in healthy people across ages. Broader study findings: In older individuals, TCR beta diversity per million T cells was lower, falling roughly linearly with age. Both higher diversity and more naive CD4+ cells marked long-lived donors when set against aged donors.

With a J-beta primer mix and a sample-barcoded 5' primer, a second PCR ran about 7 to 12 cycles. A minimum of 3 million CDR3-containing paired-end reads was obtained for each sample. One entry per CDR3 protein results from TCRdb running MiXCR on the 5' RACE reads. The profile shows 780,000 or so distinct CDR3 sequences, more than 50% of them singletons. The receptor was derived from a man aged 35-49 years in good health. This chain connects TRBV12-5 to TRBJ2-1; 9 bases agree with TRBD2. Sequenced input: blood. The CDR3 DNA follows: TGTGCTAGTGGTTGGGGATTGGTAGCGGGAGCTGAGCAGTTCTTC. Its translation: CASGWGLVAGAEQFF.